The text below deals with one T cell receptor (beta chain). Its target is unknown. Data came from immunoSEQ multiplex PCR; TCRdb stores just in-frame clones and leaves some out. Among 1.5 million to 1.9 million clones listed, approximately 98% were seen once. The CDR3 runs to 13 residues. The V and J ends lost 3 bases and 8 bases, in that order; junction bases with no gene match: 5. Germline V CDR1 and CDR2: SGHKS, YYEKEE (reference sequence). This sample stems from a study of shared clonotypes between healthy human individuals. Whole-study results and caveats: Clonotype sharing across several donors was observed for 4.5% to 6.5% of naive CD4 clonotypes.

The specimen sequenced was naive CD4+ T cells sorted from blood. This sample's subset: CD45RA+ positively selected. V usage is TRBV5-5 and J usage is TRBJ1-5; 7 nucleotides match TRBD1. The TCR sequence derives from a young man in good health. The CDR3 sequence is CASSWDSGEPQHF. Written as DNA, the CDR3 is TGTGCCAGCAGCTGGGACAGTGGCGAGCCCCAGCATTTT.